The 23 T cell receptor beta chains presented below share a single source sample, sequenced in a study of cytomegalovirus exposure and HLA in healthy donors. Both 60 Vbeta primers and 13 Jbeta primers went into the PCR. Method: immunoSEQ multiplex PCR; TCRdb's copy keeps in-frame clones and lacks some. Here the sample spans around 170,000 clones, 82% being singletons. The sequenced sample was PBMCs. The receptors derive from a man aged 40-49 years in good health and CMV-seronegative.

This clone has just one count. V usage is TRBV15 and J usage is TRBJ2-1, with TRBD2 matching 9 bases. The germline V gene has CDR1 LNHNV and CDR2 YYDKDF (reference sequence). This CDR3 is 19 amino acids long. The trim removed 0 bases at V and 3 bases at J, leaving 12 bases unmatched. The CDR3 is CATSREPSLAGRIYNEQFF. For the CDR3, the DNA is TGTGCCACCAGCAGAGAACCCTCTCTAGCGGGACGTATCTACAATGAGCAGTTCTTC.

This rearrangement joins TRBV11-3 to TRBJ2-7, with 8 bases identical to TRBD1. V lost 4 bases to trimming and J lost 5 bases; unmatched junction nucleotides: 4. The germline V gene has CDR1 SGHNT and CDR2 YENEEA. The CDR3 extends over 13 amino acids. In nucleotides, the CDR3 is TGTGCCAGCAGCTATGACAGGGGCGACGAGCAGTACTTC. Protein: CASSYDRGDEQYF.

The chain joins TRBV28 to TRBJ2-2; D is ambiguous. V was cut by 6 bases and J by 6 bases, with 14 bases left in between. The CDR3 covers 14 residues. The germline CDR1 and CDR2 sequences are MDHEN and SYDVKM. The DNA of the CDR3 is TGTGCCAGCAGCACTCAGACTGGCGCCGGGGAGCTGTTTTTT. The encoded protein is CASSTQTGAGELFF.

The chain recombines TRBV5-1 with TRBJ2-7; possible D gene TRBD2, 6 bases. This CDR3 has 15 residues. V lost 0 bases and J lost 1, with 11 bases in between. CDR1 and CDR2 from the germline V gene are SGHRS and YFSETQ. The CDR3 sequence: CASSLAGLDSYEQYF. For the CDR3, the DNA is TGCGCCAGCAGCTTGGCGGGACTTGATTCCTACGAGCAGTACTTC.

The V gene is TRBV2, the J gene TRBJ1-2; no clear D gene. Germline V gene lookup returns CDR1 SNHLY and CDR2 FYNNEI. The CDR3 length is 12 residues. Between the trimmed V and J ends, which lost 2 bases and 2 bases, there was a span of 3 bases. The CDR3 DNA sequence: TGTGCCAGCAGTGAATCGAACTATGGCTACACCTTC. Its protein product is CASSESNYGYTF.

This clone was counted a single time. The chain has TRBV28 and TRBJ2-1, with D possibly being TRBD1 (7 bases). The length of the CDR3 is 15 residues. The germline gives CDR1 MDHEN, CDR2 SYDVKM. Trimming shortened V by 6 bases and J by 5 bases, and 17 bases separated the two germline ends. Here the CDR3 DNA reads TGTGCCAGCAGATCGGGACAGCGGGCCAACAATGAGCAGTTCTTC. Its translation: CASRSGQRANNEQFF.

The V call is TRBV4-3, the J call TRBJ2-7; TRBD1 agrees at 8 bases. The CDR3 runs to 14 residues. Germline V gene sequence: CDR1 LGHNA, CDR2 YSLEER. With 5 bases clipped from V and 3 bases from J, the junction kept 6 bases outside the gene matches. In nucleotides, the CDR3 is TGCGCCAGCAGCTCCTACAGGGGGAACTACGAGCAGTACTTC. The encoded protein is CASSSYRGNYEQYF.

The chain links TRBV11-2 to TRBJ2-3; the D is unclear. Germline CDR1 reads SGHAT; CDR2 reads FQNNGV. The CDR3 covers 15 residues. V was clipped by 0 bases and J by 4 bases, with 11 bases between them. The CDR3 loop is CASSLDRTAADTQYF. The DNA of the CDR3 is TGTGCCAGCAGCTTAGATCGTACAGCCGCAGATACGCAGTATTTT.

The gene calls are TRBV28 and TRBJ2-5; 7 bases fit TRBD1. Germline CDR1 reads MDHEN; CDR2 reads SYDVKM. J was trimmed by 1 base and V by 4 bases; bases with no gene match: 6. This CDR3 has 15 amino acids. CDR3 DNA: TGTGCCAGCAGTTCCCCGACAGGGCCCCAAGAGACCCAGTACTTC. Its translation is CASSSPTGPQETQYF.

The genes are TRBV4-3 and TRBJ2-5; 7 bases fit TRBD1. The length of the CDR3 is 14 residues. Germline-derived CDR1 and CDR2 are LGHNA and YSLEER. The trim removed 2 bases at V and 4 bases at J, leaving 4 bases unmatched. The CDR3 sequence: CASSQTGTAETQYF. CDR3 DNA: TGCGCCAGCAGCCAAACCGGGACAGCAGAGACCCAGTACTTC.

The chain combines TRBV6-1 with TRBJ1-2; no clear D. Trimming left V 3 bases short and J 4 bases short, with 12 bases between. The CDR3 sequence is 14 residues long. The germline V gene encodes CDR1 MNHNS and CDR2 SASEGT. DNA of the CDR3: TGTGCCAGCAGTGAGGTCTATCAAGCCTATGGCTACACCTTC. This gives the protein CASSEVYQAYGYTF.

The V call is TRBV15, the J call TRBJ1-4; the D gene is possibly TRBD1 (6 bases). This CDR3 spans 12 amino acids. Between the trimmed V and J ends, which lost 1 base and 12 bases, there was a span of 9 bases. Germline V gene sequence: CDR1 LNHNV, CDR2 YYDKDF (reference sequence). This chain's CDR3 is CATSRGWTELFF. The CDR3 nucleotides are TGTGCCACCAGCAGAGGTTGGACAGAACTGTTTTTT.

The rearrangement joins TRBV5-1 to TRBJ1-1; a weak D match, TRBD1 (6 bases). CDR1 SGHRS and CDR2 YFSETQ come from the germline V gene. The CDR3 is 16 residues long. V dropped 3 bases and J dropped 1 base, with 16 bases sitting between them. For the CDR3, the DNA is TGCGCCAGCAGCTCGCCCTGGACAGCGTCGAACACTGAAGCTTTCTTT. Its translation is CASSSPWTASNTEAFF.

The genes are TRBV14 and TRBJ1-3; D is unclear. CDR1 is SGHDN and CDR2 is FVKESK in the germline V gene. V was trimmed by 0 bases and J by 4 bases, leaving 10 bases between them. The CDR3 has 15 amino acids. The CDR3 DNA reads as TGTGCCAGCAGCCAAGATTCAGCCAGGGGAAACACCATATATTTT. Translating it yields CASSQDSARGNTIYF.

The chain links TRBV2 to TRBJ2-7; 12 nucleotides line up with TRBD1. There are 14 residues in the CDR3. V dropped 5 bases and J dropped 5; count of bases not matched to a gene: 4. Per germline, CDR1 SNHLY and CDR2 FYNNEI. The CDR3 DNA reads as TGTGCCAGCAGTTTGGGACAGGGGGCGGACGAGCAGTACTTC. Protein product: CASSLGQGADEQYF.

This clone was found once. This chain joins TRBV2 and TRBJ2-1; possibly TRBD1 for D (5 bases). V gave up 4 bases and J gave up 1 base, with 14 bases separating them. Germline V gene sequence: CDR1 SNHLY, CDR2 FYNNEI. CDR3 length: 16 amino acids. CDR3 region: CASSGGLSISYNEQFF. The CDR3 DNA reads as TGTGCCAGCAGTGGGGGCCTTTCAATTTCCTACAATGAGCAGTTCTTC.

The genes are TRBV7-2 and TRBJ2-7; D call uncertain. V lost 5 bases to trimming and J lost 4 bases, with 9 bases between them. Germline CDR1 is SGHTA and CDR2 is FQGNSA. This CDR3 has 12 amino acids. CDR3 residues: CASSLLGYEQYF. In DNA form, the CDR3 reads TGTGCCAGCAGCCTCCTAGGATACGAGCAGTACTTC. The variable domain in full, with the rest retrieved from reference TRBV7-2 and TRBJ2-7, is GAGVSQSPSNKVTEKGKDVELRCDPISGHTALYWYRQSLGQGLEFLIYFQGNSAPDKSGLPSDRFSAERTGGSVSTLTIQRTQQEDSAVYLCASSLLGYEQYFGPGTRLTVT.

This sequence joins TRBV19 and TRBJ2-2, with 7 bases identical to TRBD1. V was pared by 7 bases and J by 7 bases, with 9 bases of the junction left unmatched. Looked up from germline, CDR1 is LNHDA and CDR2 is SQIVND (reference sequence). The CDR3 runs 14 residues. In DNA, the CDR3 is TGTGCCAGTATCCCACTCAGGGGGAGCGGGGAGCTGTTTTTT. This translates into CASIPLRGSGELFF.

The CDR3 protein is CASNRPDGPGGTNEKLFF. As DNA, the CDR3 is TGCGCCAGCAATCGCCCGGACGGGCCAGGGGGAACTAATGAAAAACTGTTTTTT. The rearrangement joins TRBV4-1 to TRBJ1-4; TRBD1 matches 7 bases. The V segment lost 7 bases and the J segment 1 base; nucleotides outside the gene matches: 15. The CDR3 totals 18 residues. CDR1 and CDR2 from the germline V gene are MGHRA and YSYEKL.

The chain is built from TRBV18 and TRBJ2-7; TRBD1 aligns across 12 bases. The ends lost 6 bases at V and 7 bases at J; junction bases unmatched: 7. The germline V gene encodes CDR1 KGHSH and CDR2 LQKENI. The CDR3 runs to 14 residues. The CDR3 protein is CASSPGQGAGEQYF. CDR3 bases: TGTGCCAGCTCCCCGGGACAGGGGGCTGGGGAGCAGTACTTC.

The rearrangement joins TRBV6-5 to TRBJ2-5, with 8 bases fitting TRBD1. CDR1 is MNHEY, CDR2 SVGAGI, per germline. The CDR3 spans 13 residues. Unmatched junction bases numbered 5, after V lost 6 bases and J lost 5 bases. The CDR3 here is CASRGQGRETQYF. CDR3 bases: TGTGCCAGCAGAGGACAGGGAAGGGAGACCCAGTACTTC.

This clone was picked up one time. The V and J genes are TRBV9 and TRBJ2-5; 12 nucleotides match TRBD2. The CDR3 loop spans 15 amino acids. With V trimmed by 0 bases and J by 5 bases, 2 bases remained unmatched. Looked up from germline, CDR1 is SGDLS and CDR2 is YYNGEE. The CDR3: CASSVEGLAGETQYF. CDR3 nucleotides: TGTGCCAGCAGCGTAGAAGGACTAGCGGGGGAGACCCAGTACTTC. Full variable domain (missing parts from reference TRBV9 and TRBJ2-5): DSGVTQTPKHLITATGQRVTLRCSPRSGDLSVYWYQQSLDQGLQFLIQYYNGEERAKGNILERFSAQQFPDLHSELNLSSLELGDSALYFCASSVEGLAGETQYFGPGTRLLVL.

The rearrangement uses TRBV5-1 and TRBJ2-5; D is uncertain. The CDR3 has 13 residues. CDR1 and CDR2 (germline): SGHRS, YFSETQ. V gave up 7 bases and J gave up 7 bases, with 17 bases separating them. The CDR3, as DNA: TGCGCCAGCTATACCGAGGCGCGCGGGACCCAGTACTTC. This translates into CASYTEARGTQYF.